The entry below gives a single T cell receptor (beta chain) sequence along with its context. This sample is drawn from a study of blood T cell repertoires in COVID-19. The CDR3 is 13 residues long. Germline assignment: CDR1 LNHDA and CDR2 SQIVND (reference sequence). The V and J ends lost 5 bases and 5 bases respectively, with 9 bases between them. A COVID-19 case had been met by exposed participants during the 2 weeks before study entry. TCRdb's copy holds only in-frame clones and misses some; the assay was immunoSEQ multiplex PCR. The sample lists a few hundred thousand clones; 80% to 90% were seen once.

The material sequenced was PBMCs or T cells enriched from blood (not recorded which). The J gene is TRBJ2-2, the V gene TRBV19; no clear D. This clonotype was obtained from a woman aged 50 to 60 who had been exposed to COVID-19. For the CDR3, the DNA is TGTGCCAGTAGTGTGTCTATAACCGGGGAGCTGTTTTTT. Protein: CASSVSITGELFF.